These 8 T cell receptor beta chains share one sample of origin, sequenced in a study of OX40 agonist ivuxolimab in advanced cancers. The method was immunoSEQ multiplex PCR; TCRdb's version includes in-frame clones alone and lacks a portion of them. The repertoire has roughly 37,000 clones, 60% to 80% of them found once; the top ten carry about 18%. The sample here was CD4+ or CD8+ T cells sorted from blood, taken in a trial of the OX40 agonist ivuxolimab. The source of these receptors is an adult with an advanced solid tumor such as melanoma, head and neck, liver or kidney cancer.

The chain has TRBV11-2 and TRBJ1-2; 7 bases are a match to TRBD1. CDR3 size: 13 residues. CDR1 SGHAT and CDR2 FQNNGV come from the germline V gene. The trim removed 4 bases at V and 4 bases at J, leaving 3 bases unmatched. The chain's CDR3 is CASSSTGTYGYTF. The CDR3 region has the DNA TGTGCCAGCAGCTCGACAGGGACCTATGGCTACACCTTC.

This clone was detected only a few times. This rearrangement joins TRBV6-1 to TRBJ1-2; no reliable D call. CDR3 length: 10 residues. V was clipped by 7 bases and J by 8 bases, with 8 bases between them. Germline CDR1 is MNHNS and CDR2 is SASEGT. The CDR3 loop reads CASKEEGYTF. For the CDR3, the DNA is TGTGCCAGCAAGGAAGAGGGCTACACCTTC.

This clone was found once. The genes are TRBV7-2 and TRBJ2-5; 8 bases are shared with TRBD2. J was trimmed by 4 bases and V by 3 bases; bases with no gene match: 16. Germline V gene lookup returns CDR1 SGHTA and CDR2 FQGNSA. The CDR3 consists of 18 residues. Written as DNA, the CDR3 is TGTGCCAGCAGCTTTTCCGGAATCCAGCGGGGGTTGGGAGAGACCCAGTACTTC. This sequence encodes CASSFSGIQRGLGETQYF.

The chain carries TRBV6-1 and TRBJ2-2; the D is unclear. The CDR3 is made up of 16 amino acids. From germline, CDR1 is MNHNS and CDR2 SASEGT. V lost 0 bases and J lost 5, with 13 bases in between. CDR3 in amino acids: CASSEAARGRTGELFF. The CDR3, as DNA: TGTGCCAGCAGTGAAGCGGCCCGAGGAAGGACCGGGGAGCTGTTTTTT.

This clone was seen just once. The V gene is TRBV5-1, the J gene TRBJ2-4; D is undetermined. The CDR3 runs to 15 residues. Trimming removed 0 bases from V and 5 bases from J, with 12 bases in between. The germline CDR1 and CDR2 sequences are SGHRS and YFSETQ. DNA for the CDR3: TGCGCCAGCAGCTTGGCCCAAGGTGGTCAAAACATTCAGTACTTC. Amino acid sequence: CASSLAQGGQNIQYF.

V and J are TRBV6-5 and TRBJ2-3; either TRBD1 or TRBD2 may supply D (7 bases each). Trimming took off 6 bases at V and 1 base at J, with 14 bases between the two ends. This CDR3 has 15 residues. CDR1 and CDR2 from the germline V gene are MNHEY and SVGAGI. CDR3 sequence reads: CASSSGGGGTDTQYF. In DNA, the CDR3 is TGTGCCAGCAGCTCAGGGGGGGGCGGCACAGATACGCAGTATTTT.

The chain employs TRBV13 and TRBJ2-1; tentative D call: TRBD2 (5 bases). The CDR3 extends over 16 amino acids. The ends were cut back, 6 bases at V and 5 bases at J, with 20 bases in the middle. Per germline, CDR1 PRHDT and CDR2 FYEKMQ (reference sequence). CDR3 in DNA: TGTGCCAGCAGTTCGAGGGTCCGGCTGTACGACAATGAGCAGTTCTTC. The encoded protein is CASSSRVRLYDNEQFF.

The chain is built from TRBV5-6 and TRBJ2-2, with D possibly being TRBD1 or TRBD2 (5 bases each). The CDR3 extends over 17 amino acids. Germline values: CDR1 SGHDT, CDR2 YYEEEE. Trimming pared 6 bases from V and 5 bases from J, leaving 23 bases between. This CDR3 is CASTYSFVVGGTGELFF. CDR3 bases: TGTGCCAGCACCTACTCATTTGTGGTTGGGGGTACCGGGGAGCTGTTTTTT. The complete variable domain, with remaining parts taken from reference TRBV5-6 and TRBJ2-2, reads DAGVTQSPTHLIKTRGQQVTLRCSPKSGHDTVSWYQQALGQGPQFIFQYYEEEERQRGNFPDRFSGHQFPNYSSELNVNALLLGDSALYLCASTYSFVVGGTGELFFGEGSRLTVL.